This T cell receptor (beta chain) is drawn from a study of cytotoxic CD8 clonotypes in ibrutinib-treated CLL (dated by TCRdb to the early 2020s). Broadly, across the study: The cohort was composed of 11 relapsed/refractory and roughly 16 treatment-naive patients; IGHV unmutated status was identified in some 17 patients. Partial responses were observed in 24 patients and complete responses in 2; after a median follow-up of roughly 72 months, remission was maintained in approximately 14 patients and progression was observed in approximately 12. Samples at response were collected after a median of about 13 months of treatment, with a range of roughly 6 to 40 months. On average, each sample had about 250,000 productive templates and roughly 95,000 productive rearrangements. Longitudinal samples were obtainable from about 30% of the roughly 90 participants in the trial. Cryopreserved peripheral blood mononuclear cells were collected at three points: before therapy, at response, and at either sustained remission or disease progression. All remission and progressive disease samples were collected while patients were still receiving ibrutinib. Paper-wide results and their limitations: Public clonotypes were rare and either contracted or stayed stable during treatment, and the rise in clonality at ibrutinib response reflected the expansion of private clonotypes. Baseline clonality exceeded that of age-matched healthy donors and correlated strongly with circulating CD8+ T-cell counts. An increase in clonality was observed at ibrutinib response, with clonality remaining stable during sustained remission and falling back toward baseline at progression. Sampling times were not matched between patients in sustained remission and patients whose disease was progressing, and lymph node repertoires were not examined.

The goal of deep resolution MiSeq sequencing was a depth between 1 in 1 million and 1 in 200,000 T cells, and coverage averaged 10x per clonotype. TCR beta libraries were generated with the immunoSEQ hsTCRB Kit. The study's processing was this. Data were analyzed with ImmunoSEQ Data Assistant and ImmunoSEQ Analyzer, with V, D and J genes assigned per IMGT definitions. Clonality was computed as one minus normalized Shannon entropy of productive rearrangement frequencies, ranging from 0 to 1. Only overrepresented clonotypes making up at least 0.05% of each patient's repertoire were included in the public clonotype analysis. Repertoires from some 13 age-matched healthy donors in immuneACCESS were used as clonality controls. The table comes from immuneACCESS by way of TCRdb, which keeps in-frame sequences with V and J called. Part of the clones is missing from these tables; in studies checked, under half for an unresolved V gene and the rest for unknown reasons. That table is the source of V, J and clone size, and D and trimming were worked out from the DNA. The sample table records about 160,000 clones; around 80% of these occur just once. The ten largest clones add up to over 4.5% of the sample.

The meaning of the sample's time point label: approximately 25 months on ibrutinib. For TCR beta library preparation, about 2.2 micrograms of genomic DNA were extracted from the cryopreserved PBMCs. High-throughput TCR beta sequencing was performed on longitudinal blood samples from CLL patients receiving ibrutinib monotherapy. The patients took part in an open-label, single-center phase 2 trial of ibrutinib monotherapy. A word on this clone: No cognate antigen has been identified for it. Per-base quality was not reported, and no clone a single base away is much larger than it.

In the germline V gene (reference sequence), CDR1 corresponds to SEHNR and CDR2 to FQNEAQ. V gives up 4 bases and J gives up 2 bases, and the segment between their germline ends measures 9 bases. Including the terminal cysteine and phenylalanine, the CDR3 comprises 15 residues. Just CDR3 DNA is preserved here, 45 bases in frame from base 1. The clonotype comes from a human donor with chronic lymphocytic leukemia. In this chain, TRBV7-9 is recombined with TRBJ1-6, with the D gene too uncertain to name. The sequences come from PBMCs, collected after 24 months of ibrutinib treatment. The nucleotides read TGTGCCAGCAGCTCCCGGGCGACCTATAATTCACCCCTCCACTTT. Its coded protein is CASSSRATYNSPLHF.